This TCR beta chain was found in a study of response to subunit inactivated influenza vaccine. Study-wide findings and caveats: Each seasonal influenza vaccination, the authors suggested, recruits few new T cells.

Via MiXCR, TCRdb re-called the RT-PCR reads, giving one row per CDR3 protein. The sample shows about 500,000 distinct CDR3 sequences, about an eighth of them seen only once. As concerns this clonotype: Its matching antigen is unknown.

The CDR3 length is 13 residues. J gave up 9 bases and V 4 bases, and 5 bases lay outside the gene matches. Germline CDR1 reads MDHEN; CDR2 reads SYDVKM. The chain joins TRBV28 to TRBJ2-1; TRBD1 aligns across 8 bases. The sequencing used PBMCs from blood, collected 40 to 50 days after vaccination. This receptor was obtained from a man aged 50 or older who received an inactivated influenza vaccine. The CDR3 region is CASSWTGTGEQFF. For the CDR3, the DNA is TGTGCCAGCAGTTGGACAGGGACTGGTGAGCAGTTCTTC.